This entry lists 9 T cell receptor beta chains sequenced from one sample in a study of blood T cell repertoires in COVID-19. TCRdb's copy holds only in-frame clones and misses some; the assay was immunoSEQ multiplex PCR. Here the sample spans 300,000 to 400,000 clones, 75% to 85% being singletons. The specimen was peripheral blood. The receptors shown here come from a human donor in a cohort sampled during active COVID-19.

V is TRBV7-8 and J is TRBJ1-4; no clear D gene. The CDR3 has 15 amino acids. Deletions cut 4 bases from V and 6 bases from J, with 15 bases between. Per the germline V gene, CDR1 is SGHVS and CDR2 is FQNEAQ. CDR3 bases: TGTGCCAGCAGCTCGACATTGGGAGTGGATGAAAAACTGTTTTTT. Its protein product is CASSSTLGVDEKLFF.

The chain recombines TRBV11-3 with TRBJ2-1; a possible D gene is TRBD1 (6 bases). Per germline, CDR1 SGHNT and CDR2 YENEEA. CDR3 length: 14 residues. V dropped 3 bases and J dropped 6 bases, with 12 bases sitting between them. CDR3 residues: CASSFRTEGNEQFF. DNA for the CDR3: TGTGCCAGCAGCTTTCGGACAGAAGGCAATGAGCAGTTCTTC.

V is TRBV7-9 and J is TRBJ2-7, with D possibly TRBD1 on 7 matching bases. The V end lost 1 base, the J end lost 3 bases, and 19 bases lay between the germline ends. The germline V gene has CDR1 SEHNR and CDR2 FQNEAQ (reference sequence). CDR3 length equals 17 residues. This CDR3 reads CASSLVHLGGQNYEQYF. The DNA for the CDR3 is TGTGCCAGCAGCTTAGTTCATTTGGGGGGACAGAACTACGAGCAGTACTTC. The full variable domain, completed using reference TRBV7-9 and TRBJ2-7, is DTGVSQNPRHKITKRGQNVTFRCDPISEHNRLYWYRQTLGQGPEFLTYFQNEAQLEKSRLLSDRFSAERPKGSFSTLEIQRTEQGDSAMYLCASSLVHLGGQNYEQYFGPGTRLTVT.

V and J are TRBV27 and TRBJ2-7; weak D call: TRBD1 (5 bases). The CDR3 covers 13 residues. The V end was cut by 3 bases, the J end by 2 bases, with 8 bases between. Looked up from germline, CDR1 is MNHEY and CDR2 is SMNVEV (reference sequence). The CDR3 reads CASSLTRAYEQYF. The DNA for the CDR3 is TGTGCCAGCAGTTTGACCAGGGCCTACGAGCAGTACTTC.

Regarding this clone: One end of the junction varies from germline; a read error may be responsible. The V gene is TRBV19, the J gene TRBJ1-4, with a weak D call TRBD1 (6 bases). The length of the CDR3 is 19 residues. The germline gives CDR1 LNHDA, CDR2 SQIVND (reference sequence). CDR3 amino acids: CASGMSPVQGKGREEKLFF. The CDR3 DNA sequence: TGTGCCAGTGGTATGTCCCCCGTACAGGGAAAGGGAAGGGAAGAAAAACTGTTTTTT.

In its sample, this clone was seen once. This sequence joins TRBV19 and TRBJ2-2; 7 bases align to TRBD1. With V trimmed by 3 bases and J by 3 bases, 7 bases remained unmatched. This CDR3 is 16 amino acids long. Germline loops: CDR1 LNHDA, CDR2 SQIVND (reference sequence). The CDR3 here is CASSIPTGYHTGELFF. The CDR3 coding sequence is TGTGCCAGTAGTATTCCGACAGGGTATCACACCGGGGAGCTGTTTTTT. Based on the CDR3 plus reference TRBV19 and TRBJ2-2, the full variable domain is DGGITQSPKYLFRKEGQNVTLSCEQNLNHDAMYWYRQDPGQGLRLIYYSQIVNDFQKGDIAEGYSVSREKKESFPLTVTSAQKNPTAFYLCASSIPTGYHTGELFFGEGSRLTVL.

V and J are TRBV24-1 and TRBJ2-2; maybe TRBD1 (6 bases). Deletions cut 12 bases from V and 2 bases from J, with 12 bases between. Per germline, CDR1 KGHDR and CDR2 SFDVKD. This CDR3 contains 13 residues. CDR3 region: CASGTPNTGELFF. In DNA form, the CDR3 reads TGTGCCTCGGGGACACCAAACACCGGGGAGCTGTTTTTT.

This clone came up a few times. This rearrangement joins TRBV19 to TRBJ2-7; TRBD1 is a possible D gene (6 bases). The V and J ends lost 1 base and 7 bases respectively, with 14 bases between them. This CDR3 is built from 14 residues. Looked up from germline, CDR1 is LNHDA and CDR2 is SQIVND (reference sequence). The CDR3: CASSIVAAQGEQYF. The CDR3 DNA follows: TGTGCCAGTAGTATAGTCGCAGCTCAGGGGGAGCAGTACTTC. The entire variable domain, with the rest obtained from reference TRBV19 and TRBJ2-7, is as follows: DGGITQSPKYLFRKEGQNVTLSCEQNLNHDAMYWYRQDPGQGLRLIYYSQIVNDFQKGDIAEGYSVSREKKESFPLTVTSAQKNPTAFYLCASSIVAAQGEQYFGPGTRLTVT.

The rearrangement uses TRBV28 and TRBJ2-7, with 7 bases matching TRBD1. J gave up 2 bases and V 5 bases, and 6 bases lay outside the gene matches. From germline, CDR1 is MDHEN and CDR2 SYDVKM. This CDR3 is 14 amino acids long. CDR3: CASSRQGLTYEQYF. The CDR3 DNA reads TGTGCCAGCAGTAGACAGGGCCTAACCTACGAGCAGTACTTC. Full variable domain (outside the CDR3, taken from reference TRBV28 and TRBJ2-7): DVKVTQSSRYLVKRTGEKVFLECVQDMDHENMFWYRQDPGLGLRLIYFSYDVKMKEKGDIPEGYSVSREKKERFSLILESASTNQTSMYLCASSRQGLTYEQYFGPGTRLTVT.